The clone carrying this T cell receptor (beta chain) was seen many times. Antigen unknown. These data originate in a study of T cells in Graves' hyperthyroidism and ophthalmopathy. The length of the CDR3 is 15 residues. Germline V gene lookup returns CDR1 SGHAT and CDR2 FQNNGV. V was trimmed by 2 bases and J by 8 bases, leaving 16 bases between them. Overall study results and limits: Median prediction lead before ophthalmopathy onset was six to eight months with the model. A 13 V-J model separated ophthalmopathy from stable hyperthyroidism.

Duration under 3 months, a NOSPECS grade of at least 4, and a Clinical Activity Score of at least 3 characterized the ophthalmopathy patients. Lactation, pregnancy, other autoimmune disease or uncontrolled infection led to exclusion of patients. Regions amplified from RNA transcripts were the TCR beta CDR3 regions. The TCR CDR3 first-round RT-PCR relied on the HTBI primer set. TCRdb analysed the multiplex PCR reads with MiXCR anew, one entry per CDR3 protein. The sample contains approximately 600,000 distinct CDR3 sequences, 20% to 25% of which appear only once. This receptor was identified in a man under 40 with Graves' ophthalmopathy. The sequencing input was blood. This chain joins TRBV11-2 and TRBJ2-1; the D gene is possibly TRBD2 (5 bases). This CDR3 is CASSLSGLEWDEQFF. The CDR3 bases are TGTGCCAGCAGCTTATCAGGACTCGAGTGGGATGAGCAGTTCTTC. Complete variable domain (other parts from reference TRBV11-2 and TRBJ2-1): EAGVAQSPRYKIIEKRQSVAFWCNPISGHATLYWYQQILGQGPKLLIQFQNNGVVDDSQLPKDRFSAERLKGVDSTLKIQPAKLEDSAVYLCASSLSGLEWDEQFFGPGTRLTVL.